This is a list of T cell receptor beta chains from one sample in a study of T cell responses to AZD1222 COVID-19 vaccine. Produced via immunoSEQ multiplex PCR; TCRdb's table is partial and in-frame only. The sample carries 130,000 or so clones, 70% to 90% recorded once. Here the sequenced sample was peripheral blood, taken on day 0 of AZD1222 vaccination. Every receptor here comes from an adult in good health. The CDR3 runs from the conserved cysteine through the conserved F or W. The D gene is left open where the match is weak. Expanded clones are given a class, and other clones once, few, many or no size at all.

TRBV4-3,TRBD2,TRBJ2-7,-,TGCGCCAGCAGCCAAGATTGGGCAAGCGGGGGGGCCTACGAGCAGTACTTC,CASSQDWASGGAYEQYF
TRBV28,-,TRBJ2-5,-,TGTGCCAGCAGTTTTGAGCGGCGAGAGACCCAGTACTTC,CASSFERRETQYF
TRBV5-4,TRBD2,TRBJ2-6,-,TGTGCCAGCAGCCGAGGGCCACCGGGACTAGCGGGGTACGGTAACGTCCTGACTTTC,CASSRGPPGLAGYGNVLTF
TRBV11-2,TRBD2,TRBJ2-7,-,TGTGCCAGCAGCGCATCATCGGGAGGGCCCGGCGAGCAGTACTTC,CASSASSGGPGEQYF
TRBV19,-,TRBJ1-5,-,TGTGCCAGTAGTATAAGGGGCGCCGGCAATCAGCCCCAGCATTTT,CASSIRGAGNQPQHF
TRBV4-2,-,TRBJ1-1,-,TGTGCCAGCAGCCAAGGAGAATTGAACACTGAAGCTTTCTTT,CASSQGELNTEAFF
TRBV5-1,-,TRBJ2-1,-,TGCGCCAGCAGCTTGCAGGCTGGCTACAATGAGCAGTTCTTC,CASSLQAGYNEQFF
TRBV5-6,-,TRBJ2-3,-,TGTGCCAGCAGCTCCCCTAAAAGCGGACCTAGCACAGATACGCAGTATTTT,CASSSPKSGPSTDTQYF
TRBV30,-,TRBJ1-2,-,TGTGCCTGGAGTGTAGGGGGTGGAACTAACTATGGCTACACCTTC,CAWSVGGGTNYGYTF
TRBV5-4,-,TRBJ1-1,-,TGTGCCAGCAGCTTGAATTTTCGGGTGGACCGTATGAACACTGAAGCTTTCTTT,CASSLNFRVDRMNTEAFF
TRBV6-2/TRBV6-3,TRBD1,TRBJ2-5,-,TGTGCCAGCAGTTACAGACAGGGGGCCCGCCAAGAGACCCAGTACTTC,CASSYRQGARQETQYF
TRBV25-1,-,TRBJ1-6,once,TGTGCCAGCAGTGATCCCCGCGCAGGGCTTGGTTCACCCCTCCACTTT,CASSDPRAGLGSPLHF
TRBV10-3,TRBD1,TRBJ1-5,-,TGTGCCATCAGCTCCGGGACAGGGTACAATCAGCCCCAGCATTTT,CAISSGTGYNQPQHF
TRBV2,TRBD2,TRBJ2-1,-,TGTGCCAGCAGTCTAGCGGGAGTTGACGGCAATGAGCAGTTCTTC,CASSLAGVDGNEQFF
TRBV6-2/TRBV6-3,TRBD2,TRBJ2-1,-,TGTGCCAGCAGTTACTTAAAAGCGGGGGGGTACAATGAGCAGTTCTTC,CASSYLKAGGYNEQFF
TRBV9,-,TRBJ1-1,-,TGTGCCAGCAGCCCAAATTCGGGGGGGCTGAACACTGAAGCTTTCTTT,CASSPNSGGLNTEAFF
TRBV28,-,TRBJ1-6,-,TGTGCCAGCAGTTTGGGAGGTCCTGGCTCCTATAATTCACCCCTCCACTTT,CASSLGGPGSYNSPLHF
TRBV27,TRBD2,TRBJ2-2,-,TGTGCCAGCAGTTCCCCCGGACTAGCGGGAGCGGTCGGGGAGCTGTTTTTT,CASSSPGLAGAVGELFF
TRBV4-3,TRBD1,TRBJ2-5,-,TGCGCCAGCAGCCAAGACCTGGGACAGTACCAAGAGACCCAGTACTTC,CASSQDLGQYQETQYF
TRBV5-5,TRBD2,TRBJ2-3,-,TGTGCCAGCAGATCCGGGACTAGCTTGAGCACAGATACGCAGTATTTT,CASRSGTSLSTDTQYF
TRBV2,-,TRBJ1-2,-,TGTGCCAGCACTCCCTCCCGAGACCTCTATGGCTACACCTTC,CASTPSRDLYGYTF
TRBV3-1/TRBV3-2,TRBD1,TRBJ1-2,-,TGTGCCAGCAGCCATTTATTGGACAGGGATGGCTACACCTTC,CASSHLLDRDGYTF
TRBV28,-,TRBJ2-3,-,TGTGCCAGCAGTTTATTGACGGGACTCAACACAGATACGCAGTATTTT,CASSLLTGLNTDTQYF
TRBV6-5,-,TRBJ1-1,once,TGTGCCAGCAGTTACGGGATTGGGATGAACACTGAAGCTTTCTTT,CASSYGIGMNTEAFF
TRBV5-4,-,TRBJ2-3,-,TGTGCCAGCAGCCCCGGGACAAATCAGGATACGCAGTATTTT,CASSPGTNQDTQYF
TRBV27,-,TRBJ2-1,-,TGTGCCAGCACCGCTACCAGACTAGGTTCCTACAATGAGCAGTTCTTC,CASTATRLGSYNEQFF
TRBV13,TRBD1,TRBJ2-7,-,TGTGCCAGCAGCATCAGACAGGGACCCCGCTACTACGAGCAGTACTTC,CASSIRQGPRYYEQYF
TRBV6-2/TRBV6-3,-,TRBJ1-6,-,TGTGCCAGCAGCCTCAGACATGCCGCAACTTCACCCCTCCACTTT,CASSLRHAATSPLHF
TRBV28,-,TRBJ2-5,-,TGTGCCAGCAGTCCCGGAGGGGCTTCAGGGGACCCGACGCACTTC,CASSPGGASGDPTHF
TRBV6-5,-,TRBJ1-6,few,TGTGCCAGCAGTTACGCCGGACTTGCCGGTTCACCCCTCCACTTT,CASSYAGLAGSPLHF
TRBV5-6,-,TRBJ2-3,-,TGTGCCAGCAGCTCGAGGACAGCTTATACTAGCACAGATACGCAGTATTTT,CASSSRTAYTSTDTQYF
TRBV29-1,-,TRBJ1-2,-,TGCAGCGTTGAACAGTTAAATACATATGGCTACACCTTC,CSVEQLNTYGYTF
TRBV6-5,-,TRBJ1-2,-,TGTGCCAGCGGAGAACAGGGAGCTAACTATGGCTACACCTTC,CASGEQGANYGYTF
TRBV7-6,-,TRBJ1-4,-,TGTGCCAGCAGCCGCGGGACAAACTTTGAAAAACTGTTTTTT,CASSRGTNFEKLFF
TRBV28,-,TRBJ1-6,-,TGTGCCAGCAGTTTATCGCAGGGGCCCGATTCACCCCTCCACTTT,CASSLSQGPDSPLHF
TRBV2,-,TRBJ1-1,-,TGTGCCAGCAGTCCGGCCTTAAACACTGAAGCTTTCTTT,CASSPALNTEAFF
TRBV7-9,-,TRBJ1-2,-,TGTGCCAGCAGCTGGGGGGTGGCAGGATCGGCTCGGGATGGCTACACCTTC,CASSWGVAGSARDGYTF
TRBV4-1,TRBD1,TRBJ2-5,-,TGCGCCAGCAGGCAAACCGGGACAGGAAAAGAGACCCAGTACTTC,CASRQTGTGKETQYF
TRBV27,-,TRBJ1-2,-,TGTGCCAGCAGCCGACAGGCCAACTATGGCTACACCTTC,CASSRQANYGYTF
TRBV6-1,-,TRBJ1-5,-,TGTGCCAGCAGTGAGAGGGGTCTGGCCTTGCCCAATCAGCCCCAGCATTTT,CASSERGLALPNQPQHF
TRBV7-2,TRBD1,TRBJ1-5,-,TGTGCCAGCAGCTTAGCGCAGGGGCAGGGGGCCCAGCATTTT,CASSLAQGQGAQHF
TRBV28,-,TRBJ2-7,-,TGTGCCAGCAGTCAGCTTCGGGACAAGGTAGAGATCGAGCAGTACTTC,CASSQLRDKVEIEQYF
TRBV19,TRBD1,TRBJ1-5,-,TGTGCCAGTCGAGGGACAGCTAAGCATTTT,CASRGTAKHF
TRBV7-9,-,TRBJ1-2,-,TGTGCCAGCAGCCCGGGACGGAACTATGGCTACACCTTC,CASSPGRNYGYTF
TRBV11-3,-,TRBJ2-7,-,TGTGCCAGCAGCCCGGCAGACTCCTACGAGCAGTACTTC,CASSPADSYEQYF
TRBV19,TRBD2,TRBJ2-1,-,TGTGCCAGTAGTATCTCATTCCTAGCGGGGAGCTCCTACAATGAGCAGTTCTTC,CASSISFLAGSSYNEQFF
TRBV18,-,TRBJ2-7,few,TGTGCCAGCTCGGACAGTACGAGCTCCTACGAGCAGTACTTC,CASSDSTSSYEQYF